The 6 T cell receptor beta chains in this list originate from one sample, sequenced in a study of Ad26.COV2.S vaccination and SARS-CoV-2 variants. Here immunoSEQ multiplex PCR was the method, and the copy in TCRdb shows in-frame clones only, minus some. The data show around 400,000 clones, about 83% seen once. Treatment defined: over 15 received Ad26.COV2.S at low or high dose, single or two shots; a few received placebo; per-sample allocation not given. Collection of the samples took place on day 63 after the first injection of vaccine or placebo. The source material was peripheral blood, sampled in a trial of Ad26.COV2.S vaccine versus placebo. Receptors originate from a person aged 18-65 years who received the Ad26.COV2.S COVID-19 vaccine or a placebo.

V usage is TRBV4-1 and J usage is TRBJ1-5; perhaps TRBD1 as D (6 bases). The V end lost 1 base, the J end lost 2 bases, and 9 bases lay between the germline ends. The CDR3 is 15 residues long. The germline gives CDR1 MGHRA, CDR2 YSYEKL. The CDR3 sequence: CASSQAGVGNQPQHF. The CDR3 DNA reads TGCGCCAGCAGCCAAGCAGGGGTCGGCAATCAGCCCCAGCATTTT.

This chain joins TRBV25-1 and TRBJ1-2; D remains unclear. Germline CDR1 and CDR2: MGHDK and SYGVNS. CDR3 length: 14 amino acids. The ends were cut back, 6 bases at V and 5 bases at J, with 16 bases in the middle. CDR3 nucleotides: TGTGCCAGCAGCTTCACGGCGGGAGGGTATGGCTACACCTTC. Translating gives CASSFTAGGYGYTF.

The chain employs TRBV9 and TRBJ1-2, with TRBD1 matching over 9 bases. Germline CDR1 is SGDLS and CDR2 is YYNGEE. After removal of 2 bases from V and 2 bases from J, the junction contained 7 bases not matched to a gene. The CDR3 is 16 amino acids. CDR3 residues: CASSVSRDRANYGYTF. For the CDR3, the DNA is TGTGCCAGCAGCGTGAGCCGGGACAGGGCAAACTATGGCTACACCTTC.

The V call is TRBV2, the J call TRBJ1-2; 7 nucleotides match TRBD1. Germline V CDR1 and CDR2: SNHLY, FYNNEI. CDR3 length: 13 residues. Unmatched junction bases numbered 2, after V lost 4 bases and J lost 3 bases. Here the CDR3 DNA reads TGTGCCAGCAGTGGGGGGACAGACTATGGCTACACCTTC. It yields the protein CASSGGTDYGYTF. The full variable domain, completed using reference TRBV2 and TRBJ1-2, is EPEVTQTPSHQVTQMGQEVILRCVPISNHLYFYWYRQILGQKVEFLVSFYNNEISEKSEIFDDQFSVERPDGSNFTLKIRSTKLEDSAMYFCASSGGTDYGYTFGSGTRLTVV.

The rearrangement joins TRBV11-3 to TRBJ1-2; possibly TRBD1 for D (5 bases). Germline CDR1 reads SGHNT; CDR2 reads YENEEA. The CDR3 totals 16 residues. V lost 5 bases and J lost 5, with 21 bases in between. The CDR3 nucleotides read TGTGCCAGCAGCCCACGGGACTCACGAGGTCGTTATGGCTACACCTTC. Encoded protein: CASSPRDSRGRYGYTF.

This rearrangement joins TRBV9 to TRBJ2-5; D is unclear. The germline V and J ends were trimmed by 0 bases and 5 bases, with 14 bases remaining between them. Germline CDR1 SGDLS, CDR2 YYNGEE. This CDR3 has 15 amino acids. The CDR3 bases are TGTGCCAGCAGCGTAGGGTCAGGAGTAGGCGAGACCCAGTACTTC. Amino acids: CASSVGSGVGETQYF.